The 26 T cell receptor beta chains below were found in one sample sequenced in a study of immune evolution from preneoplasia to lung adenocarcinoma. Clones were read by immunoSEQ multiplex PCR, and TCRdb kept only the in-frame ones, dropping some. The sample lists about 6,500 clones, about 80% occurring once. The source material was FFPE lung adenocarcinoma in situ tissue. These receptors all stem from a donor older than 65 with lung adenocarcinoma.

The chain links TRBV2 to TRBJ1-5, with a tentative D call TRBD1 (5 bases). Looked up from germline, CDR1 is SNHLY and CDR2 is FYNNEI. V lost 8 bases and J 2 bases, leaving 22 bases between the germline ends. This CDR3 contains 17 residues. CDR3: CASRGIKRGVGNQPQHF. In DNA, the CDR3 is TGTGCCAGCCGAGGGATCAAAAGAGGGGTCGGCAATCAGCCCCAGCATTTT.

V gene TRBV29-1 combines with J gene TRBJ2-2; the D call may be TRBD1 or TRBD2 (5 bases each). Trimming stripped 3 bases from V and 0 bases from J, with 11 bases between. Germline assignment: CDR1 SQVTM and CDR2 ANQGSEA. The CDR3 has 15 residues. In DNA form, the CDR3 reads TGCAGCGTTGAGGGACGGGGAGCGAACACCGGGGAGCTGTTTTTT. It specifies CSVEGRGANTGELFF.

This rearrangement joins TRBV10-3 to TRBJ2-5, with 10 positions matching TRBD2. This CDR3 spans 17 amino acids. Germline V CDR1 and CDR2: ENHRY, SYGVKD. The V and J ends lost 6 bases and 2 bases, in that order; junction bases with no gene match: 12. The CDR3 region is CAISYSGREGGQETQYF. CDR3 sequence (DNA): TGTGCCATCAGCTACAGCGGGAGGGAGGGGGGGCAAGAGACCCAGTACTTC.

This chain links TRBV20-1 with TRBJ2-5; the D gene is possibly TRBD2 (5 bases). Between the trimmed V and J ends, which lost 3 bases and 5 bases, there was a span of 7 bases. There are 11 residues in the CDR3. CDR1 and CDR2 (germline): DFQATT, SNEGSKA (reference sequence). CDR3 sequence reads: CSASGEETQYF. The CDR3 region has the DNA TGCAGTGCTAGTGGGGAGGAGACCCAGTACTTC.

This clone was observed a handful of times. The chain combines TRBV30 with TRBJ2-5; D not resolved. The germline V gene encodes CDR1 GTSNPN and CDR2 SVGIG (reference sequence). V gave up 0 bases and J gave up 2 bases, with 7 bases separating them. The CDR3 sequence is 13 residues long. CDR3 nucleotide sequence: TGTGCCTGGAGTGTGGGAACTCAAGAGACCCAGTACTTC. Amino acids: CAWSVGTQETQYF.

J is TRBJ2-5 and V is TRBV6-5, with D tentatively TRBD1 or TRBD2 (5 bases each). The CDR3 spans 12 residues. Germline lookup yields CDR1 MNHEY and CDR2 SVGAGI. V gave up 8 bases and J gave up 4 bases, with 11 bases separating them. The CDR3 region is CASGTMGETQYF. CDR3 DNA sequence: TGTGCCAGCGGGACGATGGGAGAGACCCAGTACTTC.

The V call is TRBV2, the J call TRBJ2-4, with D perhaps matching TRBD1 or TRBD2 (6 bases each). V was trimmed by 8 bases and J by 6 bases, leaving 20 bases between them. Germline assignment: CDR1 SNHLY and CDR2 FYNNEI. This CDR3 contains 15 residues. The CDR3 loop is CASSGGRVFVNIQYF. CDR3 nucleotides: TGTGCCAGCTCTGGGGGGCGAGTTTTCGTAAACATTCAGTACTTC.

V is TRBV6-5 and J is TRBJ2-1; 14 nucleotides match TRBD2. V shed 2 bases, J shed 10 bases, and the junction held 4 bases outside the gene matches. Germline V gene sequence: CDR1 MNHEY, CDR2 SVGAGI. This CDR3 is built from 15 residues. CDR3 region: CASSYGGLAGVEQFF. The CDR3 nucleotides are TGTGCCAGCAGTTACGGGGGACTAGCGGGAGTCGAGCAGTTCTTC.

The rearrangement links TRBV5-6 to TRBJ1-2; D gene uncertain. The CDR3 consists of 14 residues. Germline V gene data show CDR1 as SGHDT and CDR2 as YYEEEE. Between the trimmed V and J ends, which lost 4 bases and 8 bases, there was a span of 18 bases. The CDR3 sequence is CASSPRRAAAGYTF. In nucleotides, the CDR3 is TGTGCCAGCAGCCCCCGGAGGGCAGCAGCAGGCTACACCTTC.

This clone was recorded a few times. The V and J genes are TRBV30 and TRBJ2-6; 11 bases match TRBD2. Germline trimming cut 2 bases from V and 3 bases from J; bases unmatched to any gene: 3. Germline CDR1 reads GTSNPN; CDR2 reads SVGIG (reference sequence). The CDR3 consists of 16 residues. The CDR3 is CAWSPLAGVGANVLTF. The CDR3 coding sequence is TGTGCCTGGAGTCCACTAGCGGGAGTTGGGGCCAACGTCCTGACTTTC.

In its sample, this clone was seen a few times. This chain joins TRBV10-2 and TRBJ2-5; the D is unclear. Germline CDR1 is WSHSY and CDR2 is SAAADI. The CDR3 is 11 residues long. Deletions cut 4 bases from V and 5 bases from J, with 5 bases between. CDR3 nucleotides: TGCGCCAGCAGTGTGGGGGAGACCCAGTACTTC. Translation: CASSVGETQYF.

The CDR3 DNA reads as TGTGCCAGTAGTATGACTCGCAGGGGATTGGTCGGGGAGCTGTTTTTT. This codes for CASSMTRRGLVGELFF. This sequence joins TRBV19 and TRBJ2-2, with D possibly matching TRBD1 (6 bases). The CDR3 has 16 amino acids. V lost 3 bases, J lost 7 bases, and 18 bases lay in between. Germline CDR1 and CDR2: LNHDA and SQIVND (reference sequence).

CDR3 in DNA: TGCGCCAGCAGTGAGTTAACCACTGAAGCTTTCTTT. Translation: CASSELTTEAFF. J is TRBJ1-1 and V is TRBV10-1, with no clear D. The CDR3 loop spans 12 amino acids. The V gene lost 1 base and the J gene lost 4 bases, with 4 bases spanning the gap. CDR1 and CDR2 from the germline V gene are WNHNN and SYGVQD (reference sequence).

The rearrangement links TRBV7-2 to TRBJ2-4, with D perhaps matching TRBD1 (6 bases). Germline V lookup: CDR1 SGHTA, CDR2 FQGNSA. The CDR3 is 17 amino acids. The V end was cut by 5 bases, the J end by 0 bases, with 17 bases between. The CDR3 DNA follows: TGTGCCAGCAGCGACAGGCCCCGAGGTCTAGCCAAAAACATTCAGTACTTC. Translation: CASSDRPRGLAKNIQYF.

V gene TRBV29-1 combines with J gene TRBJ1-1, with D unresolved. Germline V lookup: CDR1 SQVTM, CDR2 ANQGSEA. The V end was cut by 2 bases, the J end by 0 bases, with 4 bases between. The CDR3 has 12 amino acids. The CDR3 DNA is TGCAGCGTTGAATTTATGAACACTGAAGCTTTCTTT. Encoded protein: CSVEFMNTEAFF. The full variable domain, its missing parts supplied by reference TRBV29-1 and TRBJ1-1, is SAVISQKPSRDICQRGTSLTIQCQVDSQVTMMFWYRQQPGQSLTLIATANQGSEATYESGFVIDKFPISRPNLTFSTLTVSNMSPEDSSIYLCSVEFMNTEAFFGQGTRLTVV.

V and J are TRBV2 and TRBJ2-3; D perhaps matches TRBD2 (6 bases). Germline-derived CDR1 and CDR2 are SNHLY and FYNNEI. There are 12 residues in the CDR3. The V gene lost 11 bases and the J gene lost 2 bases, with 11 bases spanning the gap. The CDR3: CAGGGLTDTQYF. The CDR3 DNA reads TGTGCCGGCGGAGGGCTCACAGATACGCAGTATTTT.

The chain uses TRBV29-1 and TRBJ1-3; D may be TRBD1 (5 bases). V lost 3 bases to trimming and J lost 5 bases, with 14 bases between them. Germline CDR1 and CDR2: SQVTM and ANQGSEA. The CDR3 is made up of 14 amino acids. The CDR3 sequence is CSVETESVRNTIYF. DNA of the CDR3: TGCAGCGTTGAGACAGAATCCGTGAGAAACACCATATATTTT.

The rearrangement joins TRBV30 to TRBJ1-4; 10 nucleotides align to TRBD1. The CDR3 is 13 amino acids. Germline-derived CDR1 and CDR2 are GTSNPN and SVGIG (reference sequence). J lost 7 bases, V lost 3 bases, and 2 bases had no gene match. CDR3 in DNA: TGTGCCTGGAGGGGACAGGGGCGTGAAAAACTGTTTTTT. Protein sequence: CAWRGQGREKLFF. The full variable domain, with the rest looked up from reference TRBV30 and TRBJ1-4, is SQTIHQWPATLVQPVGSPLSLECTVEGTSNPNLYWYRQAAGRGLQLLFYSVGIGQISSEVPQNLSASRPQDRQFILSSKKLLLSDSGFYLCAWRGQGREKLFFGSGTQLSVL.

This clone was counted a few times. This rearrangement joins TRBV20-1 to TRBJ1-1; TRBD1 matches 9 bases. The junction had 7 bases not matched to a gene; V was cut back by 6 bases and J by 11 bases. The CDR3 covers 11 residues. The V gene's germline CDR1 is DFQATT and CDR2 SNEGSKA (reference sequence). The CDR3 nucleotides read TGCAGTGCAAAGGACAGGGGAGAGGCTTTCTTT. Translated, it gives CSAKDRGEAFF.

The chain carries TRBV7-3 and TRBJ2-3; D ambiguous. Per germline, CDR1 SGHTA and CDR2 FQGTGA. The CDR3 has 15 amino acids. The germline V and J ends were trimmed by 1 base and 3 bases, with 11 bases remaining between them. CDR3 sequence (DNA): TGTGCCAGCAGCTTAATAGGGCCTGGGACAGATACGCAGTATTTT. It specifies CASSLIGPGTDTQYF.

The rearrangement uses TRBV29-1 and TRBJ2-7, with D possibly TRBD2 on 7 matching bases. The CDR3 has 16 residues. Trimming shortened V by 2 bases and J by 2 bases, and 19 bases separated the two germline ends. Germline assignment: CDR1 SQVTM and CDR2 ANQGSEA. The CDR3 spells CSVERGGVTVTYEQYF. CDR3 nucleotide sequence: TGCAGCGTTGAAAGGGGGGGGGTGACAGTAACCTACGAGCAGTACTTC.

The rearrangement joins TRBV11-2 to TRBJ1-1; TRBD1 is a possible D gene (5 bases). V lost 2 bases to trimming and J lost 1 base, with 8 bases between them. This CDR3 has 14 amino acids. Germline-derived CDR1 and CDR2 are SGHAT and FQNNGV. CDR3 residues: CASSLLQGNTEAFF. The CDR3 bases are TGTGCCAGCAGCTTACTCCAGGGGAACACTGAAGCTTTCTTT.

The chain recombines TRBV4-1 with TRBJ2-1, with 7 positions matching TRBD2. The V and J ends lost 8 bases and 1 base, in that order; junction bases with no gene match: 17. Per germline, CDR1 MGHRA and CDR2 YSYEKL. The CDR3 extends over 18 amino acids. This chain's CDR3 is CASGAIIGGRGSYNEQFF. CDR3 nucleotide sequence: TGCGCCAGCGGCGCAATCATCGGCGGGAGAGGGTCCTACAATGAGCAGTTCTTC.

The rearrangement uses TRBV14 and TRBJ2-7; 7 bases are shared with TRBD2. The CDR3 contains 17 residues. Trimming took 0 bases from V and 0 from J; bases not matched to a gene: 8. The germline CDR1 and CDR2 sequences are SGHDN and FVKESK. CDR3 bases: TGTGCCAGCAGCCAAGACTCTACTAGCGTTAGCTCCTACGAGCAGTACTTC. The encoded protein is CASSQDSTSVSSYEQYF.

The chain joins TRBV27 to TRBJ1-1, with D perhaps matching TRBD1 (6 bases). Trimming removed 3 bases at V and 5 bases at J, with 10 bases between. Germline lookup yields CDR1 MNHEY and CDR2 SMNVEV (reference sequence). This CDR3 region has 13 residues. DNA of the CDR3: TGTGCCAGCAGTTTTGGGGGCAAGACTGAAGCTTTCTTT. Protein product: CASSFGGKTEAFF.

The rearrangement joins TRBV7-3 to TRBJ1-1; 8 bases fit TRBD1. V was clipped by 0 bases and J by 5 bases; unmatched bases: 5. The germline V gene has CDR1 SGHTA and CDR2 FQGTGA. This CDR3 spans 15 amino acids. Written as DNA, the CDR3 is TGTGCCAGCAGCTTAACACAGGGGGTAGGGACTGAAGCTTTCTTT. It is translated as CASSLTQGVGTEAFF.